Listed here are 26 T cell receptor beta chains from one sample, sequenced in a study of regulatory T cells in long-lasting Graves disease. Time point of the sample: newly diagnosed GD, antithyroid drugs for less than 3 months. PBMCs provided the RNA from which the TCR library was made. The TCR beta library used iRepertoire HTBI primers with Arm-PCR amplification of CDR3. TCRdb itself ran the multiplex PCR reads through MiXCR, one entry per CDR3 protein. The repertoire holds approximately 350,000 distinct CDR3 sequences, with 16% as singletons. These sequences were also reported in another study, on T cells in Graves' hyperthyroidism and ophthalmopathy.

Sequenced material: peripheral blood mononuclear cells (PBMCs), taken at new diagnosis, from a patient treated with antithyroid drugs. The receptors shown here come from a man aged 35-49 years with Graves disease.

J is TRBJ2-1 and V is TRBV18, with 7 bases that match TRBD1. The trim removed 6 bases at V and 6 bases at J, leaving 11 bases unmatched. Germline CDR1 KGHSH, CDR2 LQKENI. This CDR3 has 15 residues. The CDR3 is CASSRDSPVGNEQFF. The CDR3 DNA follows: TGTGCCAGCTCTAGGGACAGCCCTGTCGGCAATGAGCAGTTCTTC.

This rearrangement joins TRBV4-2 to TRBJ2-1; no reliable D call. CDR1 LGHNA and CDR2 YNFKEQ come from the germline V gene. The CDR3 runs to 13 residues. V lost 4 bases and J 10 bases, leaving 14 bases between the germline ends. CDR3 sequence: CASSPDRAYEQFF. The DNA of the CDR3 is TGTGCCAGCAGCCCCGATCGGGCCTACGAGCAGTTCTTC.

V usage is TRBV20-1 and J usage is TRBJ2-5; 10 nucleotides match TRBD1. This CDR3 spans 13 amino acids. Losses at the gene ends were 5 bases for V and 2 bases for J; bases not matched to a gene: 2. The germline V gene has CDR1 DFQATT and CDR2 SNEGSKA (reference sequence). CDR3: CSALDRGQETQYF. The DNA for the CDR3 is TGCAGTGCTTTGGACAGGGGGCAAGAGACCCAGTACTTC.

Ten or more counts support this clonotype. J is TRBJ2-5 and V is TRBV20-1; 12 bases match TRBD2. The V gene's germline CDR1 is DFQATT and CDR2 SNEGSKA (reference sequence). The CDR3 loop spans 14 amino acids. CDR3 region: CSVTSGGHQETQYF. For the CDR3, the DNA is TGCAGCGTGACTAGCGGGGGACACCAAGAGACCCAGTACTTC.

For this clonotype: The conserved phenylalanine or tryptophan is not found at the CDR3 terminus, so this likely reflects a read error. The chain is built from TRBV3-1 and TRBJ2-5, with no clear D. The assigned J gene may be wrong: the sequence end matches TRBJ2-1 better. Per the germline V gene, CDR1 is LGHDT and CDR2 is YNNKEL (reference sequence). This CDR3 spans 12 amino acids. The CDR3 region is CAGSQVGNEQFL. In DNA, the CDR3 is TGTGCCGGCAGCCAAGTAGGAAATGAGCAGTTCCTC.

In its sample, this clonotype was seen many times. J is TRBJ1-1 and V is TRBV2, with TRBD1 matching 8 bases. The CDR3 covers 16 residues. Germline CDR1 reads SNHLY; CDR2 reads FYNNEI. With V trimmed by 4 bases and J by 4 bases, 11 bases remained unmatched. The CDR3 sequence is CASSASSGGFSTEAFF. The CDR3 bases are TGTGCCAGCAGTGCGAGTTCAGGGGGCTTCAGCACTGAAGCTTTCTTT.

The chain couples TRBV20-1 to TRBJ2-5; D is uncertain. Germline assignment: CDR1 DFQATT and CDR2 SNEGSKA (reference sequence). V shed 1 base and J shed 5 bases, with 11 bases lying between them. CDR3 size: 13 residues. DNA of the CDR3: TGCAGTGCTAGAGCTAAAGGGCACGAGACCCAGTACTTC. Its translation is CSARAKGHETQYF.

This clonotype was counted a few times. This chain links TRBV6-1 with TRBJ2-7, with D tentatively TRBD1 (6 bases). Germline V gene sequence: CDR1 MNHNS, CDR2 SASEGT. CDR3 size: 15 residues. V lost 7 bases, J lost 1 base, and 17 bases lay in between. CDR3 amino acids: CASTRDTLTSYEQYF. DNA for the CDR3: TGTGCCAGCACGAGGGACACCCTGACTTCCTACGAGCAGTACTTC.

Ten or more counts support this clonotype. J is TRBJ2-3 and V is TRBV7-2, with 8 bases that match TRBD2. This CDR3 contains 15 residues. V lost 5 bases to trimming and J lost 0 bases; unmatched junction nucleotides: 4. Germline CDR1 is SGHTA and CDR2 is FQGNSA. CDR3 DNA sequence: TGTGCCAGCAGCCGCGGGGGGCCTAGCACAGATACGCAGTATTTT. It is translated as CASSRGGPSTDTQYF. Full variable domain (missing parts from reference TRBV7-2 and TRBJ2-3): GAGVSQSPSNKVTEKGKDVELRCDPISGHTALYWYRQSLGQGLEFLIYFQGNSAPDKSGLPSDRFSAERTGGSVSTLTIQRTQQEDSAVYLCASSRGGPSTDTQYFGPGTRLTVL.

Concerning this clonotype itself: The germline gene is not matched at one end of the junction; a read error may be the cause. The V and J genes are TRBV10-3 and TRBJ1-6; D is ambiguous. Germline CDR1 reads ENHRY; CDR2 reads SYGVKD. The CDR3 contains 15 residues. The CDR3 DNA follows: TGTGCCATCACTGAGGACTGGCGGGATAATTCACCCCTCCACTTT. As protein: CAITEDWRDNSPLHF.

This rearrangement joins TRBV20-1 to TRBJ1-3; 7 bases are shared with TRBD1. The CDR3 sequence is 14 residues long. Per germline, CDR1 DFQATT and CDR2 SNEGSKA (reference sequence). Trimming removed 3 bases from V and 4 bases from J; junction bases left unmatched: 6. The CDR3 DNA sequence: TGCAGTGCTAGGCGACAGGGAGCAGGAAACACCATATATTTT. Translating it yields CSARRQGAGNTIYF.

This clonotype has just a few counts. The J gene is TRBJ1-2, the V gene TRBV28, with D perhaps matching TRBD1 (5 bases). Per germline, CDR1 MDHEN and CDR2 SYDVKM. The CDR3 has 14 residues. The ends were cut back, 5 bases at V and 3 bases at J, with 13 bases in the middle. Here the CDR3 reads CASSLPGTDYGYTF. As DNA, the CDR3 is TGTGCCAGCAGTCTGCCCGGGACCGACTATGGCTACACCTTC.

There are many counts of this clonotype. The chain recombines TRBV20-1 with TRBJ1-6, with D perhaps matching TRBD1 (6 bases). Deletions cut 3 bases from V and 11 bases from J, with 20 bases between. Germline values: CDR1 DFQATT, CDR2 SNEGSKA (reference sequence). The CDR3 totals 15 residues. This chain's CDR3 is CSAREAGGGTTPLHF. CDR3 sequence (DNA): TGCAGTGCTAGGGAAGCTGGGGGCGGCACGACACCCCTCCACTTT.

CDR3 sequence: CASSRGGGGAGANVLTF. In DNA, the CDR3 is TGTGCCAGCAGCCGGGGCGGGGGCGGCGCTGGGGCCAACGTCCTGACTTTC. The V call is TRBV3-1, the J call TRBJ2-6; a possible D gene is TRBD2 (7 bases). There are 17 residues in the CDR3. V dropped 4 bases and J dropped 2 bases, with 15 bases sitting between them. Germline CDR1 reads LGHDT; CDR2 reads YNNKEL (reference sequence).

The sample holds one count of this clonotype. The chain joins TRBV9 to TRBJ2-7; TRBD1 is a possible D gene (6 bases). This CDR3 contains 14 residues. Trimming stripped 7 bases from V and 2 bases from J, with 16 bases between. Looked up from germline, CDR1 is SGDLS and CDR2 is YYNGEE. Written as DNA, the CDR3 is TGTGCCAGCGGGAAGACAGGTATACCCTACGAGCAGTACTTC. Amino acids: CASGKTGIPYEQYF.

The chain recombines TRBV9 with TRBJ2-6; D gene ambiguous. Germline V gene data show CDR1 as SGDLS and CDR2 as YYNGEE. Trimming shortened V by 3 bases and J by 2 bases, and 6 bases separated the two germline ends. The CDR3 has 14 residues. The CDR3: CASSEATGANVLTF. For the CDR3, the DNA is TGTGCCAGCAGCGAGGCAACTGGGGCCAACGTCCTGACTTTC.

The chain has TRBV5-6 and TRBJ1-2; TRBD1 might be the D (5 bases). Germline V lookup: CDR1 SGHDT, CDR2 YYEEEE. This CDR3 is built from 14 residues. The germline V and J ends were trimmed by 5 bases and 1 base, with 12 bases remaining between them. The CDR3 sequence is CASRPGHFNYGYTF. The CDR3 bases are TGTGCCAGCAGACCTGGACATTTTAACTATGGCTACACCTTC.

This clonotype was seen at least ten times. CDR3 sequence (DNA): TGCAGTGCTAGAGGTAGCGGAGAAGAGACCCAGTACTTC. It codes for CSARGSGEETQYF. The J gene is TRBJ2-5, the V gene TRBV20-1; D is perhaps TRBD2 (6 bases). The CDR3 is 13 residues long. V was shortened by 1 base and J by 3 bases, with 9 bases between the two germline ends. Germline CDR1 reads DFQATT; CDR2 reads SNEGSKA (reference sequence).

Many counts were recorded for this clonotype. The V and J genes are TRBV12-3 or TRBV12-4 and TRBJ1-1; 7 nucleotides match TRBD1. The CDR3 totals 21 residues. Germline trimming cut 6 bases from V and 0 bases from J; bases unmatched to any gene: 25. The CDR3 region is CASRSGGRGLQITIMNTEAFF. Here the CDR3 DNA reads TGTGCCAGCAGGTCAGGGGGGCGCGGGCTTCAAATAACTATCATGAACACTGAAGCTTTCTTT.

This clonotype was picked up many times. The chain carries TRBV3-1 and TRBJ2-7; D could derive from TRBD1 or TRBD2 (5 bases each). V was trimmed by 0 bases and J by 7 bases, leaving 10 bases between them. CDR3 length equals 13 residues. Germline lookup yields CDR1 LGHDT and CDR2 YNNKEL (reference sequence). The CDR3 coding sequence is TGTGCCAGCAGCCAAGATCGCTGGGGGGAGCAGTACTTC. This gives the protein CASSQDRWGEQYF.

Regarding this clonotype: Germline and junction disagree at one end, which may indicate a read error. The CDR3 DNA follows: TGTGCCAGCAGTTTATCGTACGGGCAGTACTTC. Translation: CASSLSYGQYF. The rearrangement uses TRBV28 and TRBJ2-7; unclear D gene. The CDR3 consists of 11 residues. Germline loops: CDR1 MDHEN, CDR2 SYDVKM. Complete variable domain (other parts from reference TRBV28 and TRBJ2-7): DVKVTQSSRYLVKRTGEKVFLECVQDMDHENMFWYRQDPGLGLRLIYFSYDVKMKEKGDIPEGYSVSREKKERFSLILESASTNQTSMYLCASSLSYGQYFGPGTRLTVT.

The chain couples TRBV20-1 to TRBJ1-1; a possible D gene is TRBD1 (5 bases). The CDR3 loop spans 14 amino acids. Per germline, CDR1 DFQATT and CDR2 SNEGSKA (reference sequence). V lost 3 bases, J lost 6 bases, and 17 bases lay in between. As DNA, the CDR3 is TGCAGTGCTAGTCCTTCCGGGGGAATAGCTGAAGCTTTCTTT. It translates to CSASPSGGIAEAFF.

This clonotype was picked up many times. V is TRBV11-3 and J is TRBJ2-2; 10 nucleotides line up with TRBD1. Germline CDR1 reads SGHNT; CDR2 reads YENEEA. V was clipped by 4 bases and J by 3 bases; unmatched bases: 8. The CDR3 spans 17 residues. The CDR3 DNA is TGTGCCAGCAGCTCGCCGGGACAGGGGTCGGACACCGGGGAGCTGTTTTTT. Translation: CASSSPGQGSDTGELFF.

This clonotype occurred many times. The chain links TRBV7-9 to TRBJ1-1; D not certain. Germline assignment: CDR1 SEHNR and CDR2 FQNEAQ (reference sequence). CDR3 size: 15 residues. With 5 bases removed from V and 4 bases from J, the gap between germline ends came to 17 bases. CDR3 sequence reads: CASSPKIRLGTEAFF. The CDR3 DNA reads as TGTGCCAGCAGCCCGAAAATCAGGCTGGGCACTGAAGCTTTCTTT.

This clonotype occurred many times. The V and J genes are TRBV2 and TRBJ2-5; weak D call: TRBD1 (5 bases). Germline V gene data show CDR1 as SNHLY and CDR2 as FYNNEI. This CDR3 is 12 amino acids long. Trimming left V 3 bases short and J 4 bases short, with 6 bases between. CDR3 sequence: CASSDQGETQYF. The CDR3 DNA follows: TGTGCCAGCAGTGACCAGGGAGAGACCCAGTACTTC.

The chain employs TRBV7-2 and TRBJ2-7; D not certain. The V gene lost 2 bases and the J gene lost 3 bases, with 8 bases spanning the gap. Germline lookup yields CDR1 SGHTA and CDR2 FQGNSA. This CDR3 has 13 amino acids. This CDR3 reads CASSLNGYYEQYF. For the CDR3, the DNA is TGTGCCAGCAGCTTAAACGGTTACTACGAGCAGTACTTC. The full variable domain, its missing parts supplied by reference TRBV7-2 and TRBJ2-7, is GAGVSQSPSNKVTEKGKDVELRCDPISGHTALYWYRQSLGQGLEFLIYFQGNSAPDKSGLPSDRFSAERTGGSVSTLTIQRTQQEDSAVYLCASSLNGYYEQYFGPGTRLTVT.